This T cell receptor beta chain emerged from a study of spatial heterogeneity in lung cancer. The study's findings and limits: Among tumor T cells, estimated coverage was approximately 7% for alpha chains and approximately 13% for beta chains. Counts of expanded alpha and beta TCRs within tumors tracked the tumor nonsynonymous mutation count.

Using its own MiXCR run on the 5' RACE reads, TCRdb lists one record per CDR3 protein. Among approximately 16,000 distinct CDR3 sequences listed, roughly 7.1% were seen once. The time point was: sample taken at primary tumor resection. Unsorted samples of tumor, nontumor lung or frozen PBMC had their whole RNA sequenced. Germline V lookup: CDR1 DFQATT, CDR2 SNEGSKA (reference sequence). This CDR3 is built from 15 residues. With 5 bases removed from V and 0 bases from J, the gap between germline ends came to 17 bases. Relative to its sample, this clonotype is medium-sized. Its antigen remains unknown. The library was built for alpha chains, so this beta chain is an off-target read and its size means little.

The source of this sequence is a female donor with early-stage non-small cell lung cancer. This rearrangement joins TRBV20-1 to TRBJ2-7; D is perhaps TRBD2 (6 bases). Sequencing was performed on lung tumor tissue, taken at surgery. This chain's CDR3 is CSAPKDGSYSYEQYF. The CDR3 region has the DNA TGCAGTGCTCCGAAGGACGGGAGTTACTCCTACGAGCAGTACTTC.